This T cell receptor (beta chain) was observed in a study of TIL therapy for anti-PD-1-resistant metastatic lung cancer. Study information: Four tumors were EGFR-mutant and two were ALK-rearranged. Tumors carried a median about 1.5 non-synonymous mutations per megabase. Study observations and caveats: This highly selected cohort may not generalize to typical lung cancer patients.

This was the immunoSEQ v3 assay. Measured with immunoSEQ multiplex PCR; TCRdb has only the in-frame clones, and not every one. The sample holds about 100,000 clones, roughly 65% seen once. Trimming took off 5 bases at V and 2 bases at J, with 10 bases between the two ends. The CDR3 covers 13 residues. Germline V gene lookup returns CDR1 SGHVS and CDR2 FQNEAQ. The sample's time point: pre-treatment sample, taken before nivolumab and TIL therapy. Most excised metastases sampled were pleural nodules or supraclavicular lymph nodes. Tumors were harvested before any PD-1/PD-L1 blockade. Concerning this clone: What it binds is not known.

This sequence joins TRBV7-8 and TRBJ2-7; a possible D gene is TRBD1 (6 bases). This TCR was sampled from a person aged 30 to 80 with non-small cell lung cancer. Source: tumor tissue, taken at baseline. The DNA of the CDR3 is TGTGCCAGCAGCCTACAGGGACCCTACGAGCAGTACTTC. This sequence encodes CASSLQGPYEQYF. Drawing the rest from reference TRBV7-8 and TRBJ2-7, the complete variable domain is GAGVSQSPRYKVAKRGQDVALRCDPISGHVSLFWYQQALGQGPEFLTYFQNEAQLDKSGLPSDRFFAERPEGSVSTLKIQRTQQEDSAVYLCASSLQGPYEQYFGPGTRLTVT.